This entry is about one T cell receptor (beta chain). Its antigen is as yet unknown. These data originate in a study of cytomegalovirus exposure and HLA in healthy donors. Use of 60 Vbeta and 13 Jbeta primers characterized the PCR. Method: immunoSEQ multiplex PCR; TCRdb's copy keeps in-frame clones and lacks some. Among about 120,000 clones listed, 74% were seen once. V lost 3 bases to trimming and J lost 2 bases, with 8 bases between them. The CDR3 runs 13 residues. The germline gives CDR1 MNHEY, CDR2 SMNVEV (reference sequence). Study-level results: Immune exposure data for these donors was limited to CMV serostatus. Using the classifier, cytomegalovirus status was reportedly diagnosed with high specificity and sensitivity. Later analysis suggested links between common viral pathogens and several top significant clusters.

The genes are TRBV27 and TRBJ2-7, with D uncertain. This receptor was obtained from a woman in her forties in good health and CMV-seropositive. The sequenced sample was PBMCs. The CDR3 coding sequence is TGTGCCAGCAGTTTCGCCGCTACCTACGAGCAGTACTTC. This gives the protein CASSFAATYEQYF.